Listed below are T cell receptor beta chains from one sample, sequenced in a study of CXCR3-negative and CXCR3-positive naive CD8 T cells. TCRdb processed the 5' RACE reads again and assigns one entry to each CDR3 protein, with no DNA. The specimen's table records about 90,000 distinct CDR3 sequences. The source material was naive CXCR3+ CD8+ T cells from blood. The receptors shown here come from a human donor in good health. Some clones in this sample may be carry-over from other donors' samples. Each CDR3 is given with its conserved first and last residue.

CDR3 length,V gene,J gene,CDR3 protein
14,TRBV28,TRBJ2-7,CASSFHRSSYEQYF
14,TRBV15,TRBJ1-2,CATSRGIGPGGYTF
12,TRBV28,TRBJ1-1,CASKRQGTEAFF
13,TRBV10-2,TRBJ1-1,CASRETANTEAFF
16,TRBV4-2,TRBJ2-1,CASSQDSPIRVYEQFF
14,TRBV7-9,TRBJ2-1,CASSLAWDYNEQFF
14,TRBV13,TRBJ2-7,CASSFVGTGDEQYF
12,TRBV12-3/TRBV12-4,TRBJ2-5,CASTIDGETQYF
13,TRBV3-1,TRBJ1-1,CASSQVTWTEAFF
13,TRBV29-1,TRBJ1-1,CSVKPHGIPEAFF
15,TRBV20-1,TRBJ2-3,CSAMPAGLRTDTQYF
12,TRBV4-1,TRBJ1-1,CASSQGGNEAFF
15,TRBV9,TRBJ2-5,CASSVDGGVQETQYF
14,TRBV12-3/TRBV12-4,TRBJ2-7,CASSFGISSYEQYF
19,TRBV6-6,TRBJ2-3,CASAVRAGASGGRPGTQYF
14,TRBV9,TRBJ1-1,CASSVDLGEDKAFF
12,TRBV5-6,TRBJ1-2,CASSLGTYGYTF
14,TRBV30,TRBJ2-6,CAWGEGVGANVLTF
14,TRBV6-6,TRBJ2-3,CASSYSGPGDTQYF
15,TRBV7-2,TRBJ1-3,CASSLVVNSGNTIYF
13,TRBV12-3/TRBV12-4,TRBJ2-7,CASSPGRIYEQYF
14,TRBV9,TRBJ2-7,CASSTPGRGNEQYF
15,TRBV7-7,TRBJ2-5,CASSSTSGIEETQYF
15,TRBV28,TRBJ1-5,CASSFWQGGNQPQHF
18,TRBV28,TRBJ2-3,CASSFPLTSGSSTDTQYF
16,TRBV5-8,TRBJ2-7,CASQPRRNAVSYEQYF
14,TRBV7-2,TRBJ2-7,CASSGGQGYYEQYF
15,TRBV6-2/TRBV6-3,TRBJ2-1,CASSYRHLGHNEQFF
13,TRBV4-1,TRBJ1-1,CASSRHSGAEAFF
19,TRBV7-9,TRBJ2-2,CASSAAGLAGVANTGELFF
14,TRBV28,TRBJ1-6,CASGAGQGSSPLHF
16,TRBV4-3,TRBJ1-2,CASSQGVWDSNYGYTF
15,TRBV7-3,TRBJ2-2,CASSLNEEGTGELFF
14,TRBV7-9,TRBJ2-5,CASSFEGRQETQYF
15,TRBV7-2,TRBJ2-7,CASSYLGGAGHEQYF
14,TRBV29-1,TRBJ2-2,CSARLAKNTGELFF
16,TRBV28,TRBJ2-7,CASSLEQAKGGYEQYF
17,TRBV27,TRBJ2-3,CASRLTGTSASTDTQYF
14,TRBV24-1,TRBJ2-1,CATSDLERDNEQFF
12,TRBV20-1,TRBJ2-1,CSARDDGNEQFF
18,TRBV15,TRBJ2-1,CATSRDHWREGWYNEQFF
16,TRBV21-1,TRBJ2-7,CASSSRHRDRPYEQYF
16,TRBV3-1,TRBJ2-7,CASSQVGQGRTYEQYF
15,TRBV27,TRBJ2-1,CASNVRGASYNEQFF
16,TRBV15,TRBJ2-1,CATSAPAQSSYNEQFF
14,TRBV10-3,TRBJ2-2,CAISEGGRAGELFF
14,TRBV28,TRBJ2-7,CASSWGTGVYEQYF
17,TRBV3-1,TRBJ2-7,CASSQVRLAGVFREQYF
13,TRBV5-1,TRBJ2-7,CASSEDGNYEQYF
15,TRBV2,TRBJ1-5,CASSEARAGYQPQHF
14,TRBV9,TRBJ1-4,CASTVSATNEKLFF